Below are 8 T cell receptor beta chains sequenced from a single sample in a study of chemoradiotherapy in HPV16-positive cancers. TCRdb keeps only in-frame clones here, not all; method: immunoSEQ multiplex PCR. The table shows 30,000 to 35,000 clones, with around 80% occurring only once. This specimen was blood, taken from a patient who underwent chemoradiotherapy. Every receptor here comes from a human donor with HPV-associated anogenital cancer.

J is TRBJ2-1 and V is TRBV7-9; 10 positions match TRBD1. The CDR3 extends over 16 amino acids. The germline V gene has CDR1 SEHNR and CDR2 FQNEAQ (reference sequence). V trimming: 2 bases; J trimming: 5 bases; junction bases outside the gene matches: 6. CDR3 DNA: TGTGCCAGCAGCTTACCCGACAGGGGGCGCAACAATGAGCAGTTCTTC. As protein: CASSLPDRGRNNEQFF.

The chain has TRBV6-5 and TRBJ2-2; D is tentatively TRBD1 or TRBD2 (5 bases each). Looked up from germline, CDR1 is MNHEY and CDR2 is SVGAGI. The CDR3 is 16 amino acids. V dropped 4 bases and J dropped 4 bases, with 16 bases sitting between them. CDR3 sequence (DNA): TGTGCCAGCAGTTTATCTACGGGAAGGGGCACCGGGGAGCTGTTTTTT. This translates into CASSLSTGRGTGELFF.

CDR3 amino acids: CASRTGTGNTGELFF. The CDR3 DNA reads TGTGCCAGCAGAACCGGGACAGGGAACACCGGGGAGCTGTTTTTT. The chain joins TRBV7-3 to TRBJ2-2; 8 bases map to TRBD1. The V segment lost 6 bases and the J segment 1 base; nucleotides outside the gene matches: 4. This CDR3 contains 15 residues. Germline V gives CDR1 SGHTA, CDR2 FQGTGA.

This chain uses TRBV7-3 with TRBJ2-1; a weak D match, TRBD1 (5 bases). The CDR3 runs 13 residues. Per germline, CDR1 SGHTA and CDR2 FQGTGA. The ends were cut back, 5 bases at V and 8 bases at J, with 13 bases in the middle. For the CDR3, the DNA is TGTGCCAGCAGCATTACCAGGGTCGATGAGCAGTTCTTC. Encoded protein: CASSITRVDEQFF. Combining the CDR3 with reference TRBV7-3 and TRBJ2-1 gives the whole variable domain GAGVSQTPSNKVTEKGKYVELRCDPISGHTALYWYRQSLGQGPEFLIYFQGTGAADDSGLPNDRFFAVRPEGSVSTLKIQRTERGDSAVYLCASSITRVDEQFFGPGTRLTVL.

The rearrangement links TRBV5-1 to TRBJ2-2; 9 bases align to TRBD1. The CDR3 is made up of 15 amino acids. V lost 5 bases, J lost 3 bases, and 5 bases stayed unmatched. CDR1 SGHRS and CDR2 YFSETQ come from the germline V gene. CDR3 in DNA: TGCGCCAGCAGTCCGGGACAGGGTTACACCGGGGAGCTGTTTTTT. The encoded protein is CASSPGQGYTGELFF.

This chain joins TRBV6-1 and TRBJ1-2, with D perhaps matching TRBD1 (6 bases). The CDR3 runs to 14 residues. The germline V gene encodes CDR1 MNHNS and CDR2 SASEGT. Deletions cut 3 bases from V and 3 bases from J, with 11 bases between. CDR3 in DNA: TGTGCCAGCAGTGAGGGGGGGCCCTACTATGGCTACACCTTC. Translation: CASSEGGPYYGYTF.

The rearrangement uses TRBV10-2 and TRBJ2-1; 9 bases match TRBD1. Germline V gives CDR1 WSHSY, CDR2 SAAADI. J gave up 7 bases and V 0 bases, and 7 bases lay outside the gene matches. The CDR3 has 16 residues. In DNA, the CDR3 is TGCGCCAGCAGTGAGTCTGGAAGCGGACAGGGGAATGAGCAGTTCTTC. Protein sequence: CASSESGSGQGNEQFF.

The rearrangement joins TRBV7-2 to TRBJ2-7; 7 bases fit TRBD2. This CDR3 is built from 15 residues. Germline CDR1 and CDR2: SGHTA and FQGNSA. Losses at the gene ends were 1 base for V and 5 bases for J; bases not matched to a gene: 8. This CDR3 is CASSLDPGGGDEQYF. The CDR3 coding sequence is TGTGCCAGCAGCTTAGATCCGGGCGGGGGAGACGAGCAGTACTTC.